The source of this T cell receptor beta chain is a study of early T cells in non-severe SARS-CoV-2 infection. In this sample, this clonotype turned up many times. From the 5' RACE reads, TCRdb called clonotypes with MiXCR, one entry per CDR3 protein. The sample has 45,000 to 50,000 distinct CDR3 sequences; approximately 5.7% are singletons. The germline gives CDR1 MNHNS, CDR2 SASEGT. The V and J ends lost 1 base and 3 bases, in that order; junction bases with no gene match: 12. The CDR3 has 18 amino acids. This chain uses TRBV6-1 with TRBJ2-7, with 10 bases matching TRBD2. The receptor's source is an adult who was a healthcare worker with PCR-confirmed SARS-CoV-2 infection or an uninfected control (not recorded which). Specimen: whole blood, collected at baseline. The CDR3 here is CASSEGISGRTHLYEQYF. DNA of the CDR3: TGTGCCAGCAGTGAAGGAATTAGCGGGAGGACTCACCTCTACGAGCAGTACTTC.